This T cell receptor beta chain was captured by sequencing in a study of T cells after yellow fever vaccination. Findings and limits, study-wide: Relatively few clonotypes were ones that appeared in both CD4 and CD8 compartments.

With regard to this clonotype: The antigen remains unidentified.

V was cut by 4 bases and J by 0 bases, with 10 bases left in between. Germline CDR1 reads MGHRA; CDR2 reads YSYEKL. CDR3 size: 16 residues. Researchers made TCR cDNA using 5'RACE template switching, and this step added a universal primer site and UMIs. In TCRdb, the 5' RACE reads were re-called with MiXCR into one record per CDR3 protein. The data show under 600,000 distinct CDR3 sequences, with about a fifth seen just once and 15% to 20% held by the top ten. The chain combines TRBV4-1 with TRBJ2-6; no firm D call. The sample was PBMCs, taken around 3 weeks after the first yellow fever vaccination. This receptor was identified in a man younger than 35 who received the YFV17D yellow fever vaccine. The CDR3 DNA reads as TGCGCCAGCAGCCCCCATGTTGGCTCTGGGGCCAACGTCCTGACTTTC. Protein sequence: CASSPHVGSGANVLTF.